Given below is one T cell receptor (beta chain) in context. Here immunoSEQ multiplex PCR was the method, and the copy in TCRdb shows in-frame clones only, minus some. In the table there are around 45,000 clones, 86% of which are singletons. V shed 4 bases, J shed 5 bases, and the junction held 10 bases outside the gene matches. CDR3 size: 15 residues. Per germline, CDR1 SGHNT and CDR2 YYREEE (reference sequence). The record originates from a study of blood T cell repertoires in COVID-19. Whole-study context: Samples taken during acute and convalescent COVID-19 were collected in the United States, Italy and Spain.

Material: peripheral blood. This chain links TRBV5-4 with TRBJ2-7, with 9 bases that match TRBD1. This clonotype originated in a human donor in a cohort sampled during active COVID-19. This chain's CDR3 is CASSNNPGQGHEQYF. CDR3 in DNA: TGTGCCAGCAGCAACAATCCGGGACAGGGCCACGAGCAGTACTTC.